This section outlines one TCR beta chain sequence together with its context. Its antigen is currently unknown. The data originate from a study of high-grade serous ovarian cancer treatment subgroups. General study results and limits: Clonal relatedness tracked neoantigen level, and by trend copy number and mutation load. Repertoire similarity ranged roughly 0.1 to 0.85 between tumors of one patient.

Tumor samples were taken before definitive surgery or chemotherapy. TCRdb's table, derived via immunoSEQ multiplex PCR, lists solely in-frame clones and lacks some. The data contain approximately 30,000 clones, around 80% of them seen just once; the ten biggest clones take up 2.1%. CDR1 is LGHNA and CDR2 is YNFKEQ in the germline V gene. V dropped 4 bases and J dropped 5; count of bases not matched to a gene: 6. There are 15 residues in the CDR3. V and J are TRBV4-2 and TRBJ2-1; 9 nucleotides align to TRBD2. The sequenced material came from tumor tissue. This clonotype was sampled from a human donor with high-grade serous ovarian cancer. DNA for the CDR3: TGTGCCAGCAGCCCGCGGGAGGGGGGGGACAATGAGCAGTTCTTC. Amino acids: CASSPREGGDNEQFF.